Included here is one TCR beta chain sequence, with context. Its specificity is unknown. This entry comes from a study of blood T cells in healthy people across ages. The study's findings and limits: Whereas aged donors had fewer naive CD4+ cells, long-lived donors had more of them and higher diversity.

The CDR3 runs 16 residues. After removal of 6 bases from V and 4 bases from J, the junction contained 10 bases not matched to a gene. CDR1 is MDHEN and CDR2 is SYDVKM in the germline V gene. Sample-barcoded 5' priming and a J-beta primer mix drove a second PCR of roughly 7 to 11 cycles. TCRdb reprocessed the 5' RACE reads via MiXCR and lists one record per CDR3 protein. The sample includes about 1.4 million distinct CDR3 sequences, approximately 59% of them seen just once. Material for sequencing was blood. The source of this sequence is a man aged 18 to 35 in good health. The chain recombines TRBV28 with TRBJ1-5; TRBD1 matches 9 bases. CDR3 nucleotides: TGTGCCAGCAGGCTTAGGAGGACAGGGGCAAATCAGCCCCAGCATTTT. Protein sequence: CASRLRRTGANQPQHF.